This T cell receptor (beta chain) was profiled in a study of shared clonotypes between healthy human individuals. Sequencing used immunoSEQ multiplex PCR; TCRdb keeps in-frame clones, though not all of them. Of about 600,000 clones listed, roughly 95% are singletons. The naive CD8 subset, CD45RO-negative cells positively selected for CCR7, excluded terminally differentiated effector memory CD45RA+ cells. Each of the donors was a healthy adult who was HIV-negative and had not had a recent acute infection or vaccination. V dropped 1 base and J dropped 4 bases, with 13 bases sitting between them. CDR3 length equals 15 residues. Looked up from germline, CDR1 is SGHVS and CDR2 is FNYEAQ.

Input material: naive CD8+ T cells sorted from blood. This TCR was recovered from a woman aged 25 to 39 in good health. The chain employs TRBV7-6 and TRBJ2-5, with D possibly TRBD2 on 5 matching bases. CDR3 in amino acids: CASSLGPGLRETQYF. The CDR3 DNA reads as TGTGCCAGCAGCTTAGGGCCAGGACTTAGAGAGACCCAGTACTTC.